This is a list of T cell receptor beta chains from one sample in a study of CD8 T cells in Susac syndrome. TCRdb processed the immunoSEQ multiplex PCR reads anew with MiXCR; each CDR3 protein has one entry. The repertoire holds about 120,000 distinct CDR3 sequences, around 94% seen once, with 0.095% to 0.1% in the top ten. Sequencing was done on a sample of CD4+ T cells from PBMCs. Receptor source: a human donor in good health. Each CDR3 is given with its conserved first and last residue. The order of the fields is D gene, clone size, V gene, J gene, CDR3 protein, CDR3 DNA. The D gene is left open where the match is weak. Expanded clones are given a class, and other clones once, few, many or no size at all.

D gene: .; clone size: .; V gene: TRBV29-1; J gene: TRBJ1-1; CDR3 protein: CSVDRRMNTEAFF; CDR3 DNA: TGCAGCGTTGATAGGCGGATGAACACTGAAGCTTTCTTT
D gene: TRBD2; clone size: .; V gene: TRBV24-1; J gene: TRBJ2-1; CDR3 protein: CATSDLSGGRDEQFF; CDR3 DNA: TGTGCCACCAGTGATTTGAGCGGAGGGAGGGATGAGCAGTTCTTC
D gene: TRBD1; clone size: .; V gene: TRBV5-1; J gene: TRBJ1-1; CDR3 protein: CASSLGGALIPEAFF; CDR3 DNA: TGCGCCAGCAGCTTAGGGGGCGCGTTGATCCCTGAAGCTTTCTTT
D gene: .; clone size: .; V gene: TRBV20-1; J gene: TRBJ1-1; CDR3 protein: CSASQRGTEAFF; CDR3 DNA: TGCAGTGCTAGCCAACGAGGGACTGAAGCTTTCTTT
D gene: .; clone size: .; V gene: TRBV29-1; J gene: TRBJ1-1; CDR3 protein: CSVADDTEAFF; CDR3 DNA: TGCAGCGTGGCGGACGACACTGAAGCTTTCTTT
D gene: TRBD2; clone size: .; V gene: TRBV7-9; J gene: TRBJ2-1; CDR3 protein: CASSSGLAVVHEQFF; CDR3 DNA: TGTGCCAGCAGCTCTGGACTAGCGGTAGTCCATGAGCAGTTCTTC
D gene: TRBD2; clone size: .; V gene: TRBV7-2; J gene: TRBJ2-5; CDR3 protein: CASSLGGAGLETQYF; CDR3 DNA: TGTGCCAGCAGCTTAGGTGGAGCGGGACTGGAGACCCAGTACTTC
D gene: .; clone size: few; V gene: TRBV18; J gene: TRBJ2-7; CDR3 protein: CASSPTGYEQYF; CDR3 DNA: TGTGCCAGCTCACCTACAGGGTACGAGCAGTACTTC
D gene: TRBD2; clone size: .; V gene: TRBV19; J gene: TRBJ2-5; CDR3 protein: CASSRLPLSGSKETQYF; CDR3 DNA: TGTGCCAGTAGTCGCTTGCCCCTTAGCGGGAGCAAAGAGACCCAGTACTTC
D gene: .; clone size: .; V gene: TRBV7-2; J gene: TRBJ2-7; CDR3 protein: CASSQGQGLGEQYF; CDR3 DNA: TGTGCCAGCAGCCAAGGGCAGGGTTTGGGAGAGCAGTACTTC
D gene: .; clone size: .; V gene: TRBV11-2; J gene: TRBJ1-2; CDR3 protein: CASSRGAGYTF; CDR3 DNA: TGTGCCAGCAGCCGGGGGGCCGGCTACACCTTC
D gene: .; clone size: .; V gene: TRBV19; J gene: TRBJ2-5; CDR3 protein: CASRTRGKETQYF; CDR3 DNA: TGTGCCAGTAGGACCCGCGGGAAGGAGACCCAGTACTTC
D gene: TRBD1; clone size: .; V gene: TRBV7-8; J gene: TRBJ1-5; CDR3 protein: CASSLTRTGERSNQPQHF; CDR3 DNA: TGTGCCAGCAGCTTAACGAGGACAGGAGAGAGGAGCAATCAGCCCCAGCATTTT
D gene: .; clone size: .; V gene: TRBV28; J gene: TRBJ1-2; CDR3 protein: CASSIRQAGGANYGYTF; CDR3 DNA: TGTGCCAGCAGTATTCGACAGGCTGGGGGCGCGAACTATGGCTACACCTTC
D gene: .; clone size: once; V gene: TRBV6-5; J gene: TRBJ1-2; CDR3 protein: CASSYYGYGYTF; CDR3 DNA: TGTGCCAGCAGTTACTATGGCTATGGCTACACCTTC
D gene: .; clone size: .; V gene: TRBV5-1; J gene: TRBJ2-7; CDR3 protein: CASSFDGTYEQYF; CDR3 DNA: TGCGCCAGCAGCTTTGACGGAACCTACGAGCAGTACTTC
D gene: TRBD2; clone size: .; V gene: TRBV7-9; J gene: TRBJ2-7; CDR3 protein: CASSGTSVGYEQYF; CDR3 DNA: TGTGCCAGCAGTGGAACTAGCGTGGGCTACGAGCAGTACTTC
D gene: .; clone size: .; V gene: TRBV19; J gene: TRBJ2-4; CDR3 protein: CASNLAKNIQYF; CDR3 DNA: TGTGCCAGTAACTTAGCCAAAAACATTCAGTACTTC
D gene: TRBD2; clone size: .; V gene: TRBV5-1; J gene: TRBJ2-2; CDR3 protein: CASSLKQPGLLGSGELFF; CDR3 DNA: TGCGCCAGCAGCTTAAAACAGCCGGGACTACTGGGTTCCGGGGAGCTGTTTTTT
D gene: TRBD1; clone size: once; V gene: TRBV19; J gene: TRBJ1-2; CDR3 protein: CASSIGQDDRGYTF; CDR3 DNA: TGTGCCAGTAGTATCGGACAGGACGACAGGGGCTACACCTTC
D gene: .; clone size: .; V gene: TRBV21-1; J gene: TRBJ2-7; CDR3 protein: CASSKALWDRGNEQYF; CDR3 DNA: TGTGCCAGCAGCAAAGCGCTGTGGGACAGGGGCAACGAGCAGTACTTC
D gene: TRBD1; clone size: .; V gene: TRBV30; J gene: TRBJ1-4; CDR3 protein: CASRDRGSEKLFF; CDR3 DNA: TGTGCCTCTCGGGACAGGGGAAGCGAAAAACTGTTTTTT
D gene: .; clone size: .; V gene: TRBV5-1; J gene: TRBJ2-5; CDR3 protein: CASSLSYRETQYF; CDR3 DNA: TGCGCCAGCAGCCTCAGCTATAGGGAGACCCAGTACTTC
D gene: .; clone size: .; V gene: TRBV7-9; J gene: TRBJ2-5; CDR3 protein: CASSLAGEWTQYF; CDR3 DNA: TGTGCCAGCAGCTTAGCGGGCGAGTGGACCCAGTACTTC
D gene: TRBD2; clone size: .; V gene: TRBV20-1; J gene: TRBJ2-7; CDR3 protein: CSAPGLAGGPLSYEQYF; CDR3 DNA: TGCAGTGCTCCAGGACTAGCGGGAGGGCCCCTCTCCTACGAGCAGTACTTC
D gene: .; clone size: .; V gene: TRBV12-3/TRBV12-4; J gene: TRBJ2-5; CDR3 protein: CASSYPGGTGQETQYF; CDR3 DNA: TGTGCCAGCAGTTACCCTGGGGGGACGGGCCAAGAGACCCAGTACTTC
D gene: .; clone size: once; V gene: TRBV6-5; J gene: TRBJ2-7; CDR3 protein: CASSYVSGASYEQYF; CDR3 DNA: TGTGCCAGCAGTTACGTGTCGGGAGCGTCGTACGAGCAGTACTTC
D gene: TRBD2; clone size: .; V gene: TRBV9; J gene: TRBJ2-4; CDR3 protein: CASSVGRDHTSGSAKNIQYF; CDR3 DNA: TGTGCCAGCAGCGTAGGACGGGACCATACTAGCGGGAGTGCCAAAAACATTCAGTACTTC
D gene: .; clone size: .; V gene: TRBV5-1; J gene: TRBJ1-1; CDR3 protein: CASSLDRANLNTEAFF; CDR3 DNA: TGCGCCAGCAGCTTGGACAGGGCAAATTTGAACACTGAAGCTTTCTTT
D gene: .; clone size: .; V gene: TRBV7-9; J gene: TRBJ1-2; CDR3 protein: CASSFSTGYTF; CDR3 DNA: TGTGCCAGCAGCTTCTCGACGGGGTACACCTTC
D gene: .; clone size: .; V gene: TRBV6-2/TRBV6-3; J gene: TRBJ2-1; CDR3 protein: CATLLGGASPKREQFF; CDR3 DNA: TGTGCCACCCTCCTTGGGGGGGCCAGCCCTAAACGCGAGCAGTTCTTC
D gene: .; clone size: few; V gene: TRBV30; J gene: TRBJ1-2; CDR3 protein: CAWSVGGGYTF; CDR3 DNA: TGTGCCTGGAGTGTGGGGGGTGGCTACACCTTC
D gene: TRBD2; clone size: .; V gene: TRBV19; J gene: TRBJ2-1; CDR3 protein: CASSVRLAGGSEQFF; CDR3 DNA: TGTGCCAGTAGTGTAAGACTAGCGGGAGGAAGTGAGCAGTTCTTC
D gene: TRBD2; clone size: .; V gene: TRBV6-5; J gene: TRBJ2-7; CDR3 protein: CASSWGLAGPSSSYEQYF; CDR3 DNA: TGTGCCAGCAGTTGGGGACTAGCGGGGCCGAGCTCCTCCTACGAGCAGTACTTC
D gene: .; clone size: .; V gene: TRBV15; J gene: TRBJ2-7; CDR3 protein: CATSTSKPSYEQYF; CDR3 DNA: TGTGCCACCAGCACGAGCAAACCCTCCTACGAGCAGTACTTC
D gene: TRBD1; clone size: .; V gene: TRBV2; J gene: TRBJ2-7; CDR3 protein: CASSGRQGYEQYF; CDR3 DNA: TGTGCCAGCAGTGGGAGACAGGGGTACGAGCAGTACTTC
D gene: TRBD1; clone size: .; V gene: TRBV27; J gene: TRBJ2-3; CDR3 protein: CASSLTGVPTDTQYF; CDR3 DNA: TGTGCCAGCAGTTTGACAGGGGTCCCCACAGATACGCAGTATTTT
D gene: TRBD1; clone size: .; V gene: TRBV7-6; J gene: TRBJ2-5; CDR3 protein: CASTKQQGLVETQYF; CDR3 DNA: TGTGCCAGCACTAAACAACAGGGGCTGGTGGAGACCCAGTACTTC
D gene: TRBD2; clone size: .; V gene: TRBV12-3/TRBV12-4; J gene: TRBJ2-1; CDR3 protein: CASSYSGSRNNEQFF; CDR3 DNA: TGTGCCAGCAGTTATAGCGGGAGTAGGAACAATGAGCAGTTCTTC
D gene: .; clone size: .; V gene: TRBV7-3; J gene: TRBJ2-5; CDR3 protein: CASSLKPNTKETQYF; CDR3 DNA: TGTGCCAGCAGCCTGAAACCCAACACGAAAGAGACCCAGTACTTC
D gene: TRBD2; clone size: .; V gene: TRBV25-1; J gene: TRBJ2-7; CDR3 protein: CASSEPGGSRGEQYF; CDR3 DNA: TGTGCCAGCAGTGAACCGGGCGGGAGCCGGGGCGAGCAGTACTTC
D gene: .; clone size: .; V gene: TRBV6-5; J gene: TRBJ1-6; CDR3 protein: CASSAQTNNSPLHF; CDR3 DNA: TGTGCCAGCAGTGCTCAGACAAATAATTCACCCCTCCACTTT
D gene: .; clone size: .; V gene: TRBV27; J gene: TRBJ1-3; CDR3 protein: CASSLSKGHNSGNTIYF; CDR3 DNA: TGTGCCAGCAGTTTATCGAAGGGACACAACTCTGGAAACACCATATATTTT